The next 15 T cell receptor beta chains were all read from a single sample in a study of blood T cell repertoires in COVID-19. Clones were read by immunoSEQ multiplex PCR, and TCRdb kept only the in-frame ones, dropping some. The data contain 250,000 to 300,000 clones, around nine tenths of them singletons. The material sequenced was peripheral blood. The receptors derive from a man aged 40-49 years with acute or convalescent COVID-19.

The V and J genes are TRBV4-2 and TRBJ2-3; 8 positions match TRBD2. V shed 1 base and J 0 bases; nucleotides not matched to a gene: 3. From germline, CDR1 is LGHNA and CDR2 YNFKEQ. The CDR3 loop spans 16 amino acids. CDR3 loop: CASSQAASGSTDTQYF. CDR3 coding DNA: TGTGCCAGCAGCCAAGCTGCTAGCGGGAGCACAGATACGCAGTATTTT.

In nucleotides, the CDR3 is TGTGCCACCAGCAGAGAATCTACTCATCAGCCCCAGCATTTT. This gives the protein CATSRESTHQPQHF. The chain has TRBV15 and TRBJ1-5; D gene unclear. The CDR3 sequence is 14 residues long. V lost 0 bases to trimming and J lost 5 bases, with 8 bases between them. Germline assignment: CDR1 LNHNV and CDR2 YYDKDF (reference sequence). Full variable domain (missing parts from reference TRBV15 and TRBJ1-5): DAMVIQNPRYQVTQFGKPVTLSCSQTLNHNVMYWYQQKSSQAPKLLFHYYDKDFNNEADTPDNFQSRRPNTSFCFLDIRSPGLGDTAMYLCATSRESTHQPQHFGDGTRLSIL.

This sequence joins TRBV5-1 and TRBJ2-3, with TRBD2 as a possible D gene (7 bases). Trimming removed 4 bases from V and 5 bases from J, with 20 bases in between. The CDR3 runs 16 residues. Per germline, CDR1 SGHRS and CDR2 YFSETQ. The CDR3 DNA sequence: TGCGCCAGCAGCGCGGGGGCCCACCCCGACGGAGATACGCAGTATTTT. The encoded protein is CASSAGAHPDGDTQYF.

The chain recombines TRBV6-5 with TRBJ1-5; D remains unclear. This CDR3 has 11 residues. Germline CDR1 and CDR2: MNHEY and SVGAGI. With 9 bases removed from V and 5 bases from J, the gap between germline ends came to 8 bases. DNA for the CDR3: TGTGCCAGTGGAGCGCATCAGCCCCAGCATTTT. Translating gives CASGAHQPQHF.

Remarks on this clone: One end of the junction is discordant with germline, which a read error may explain. The V call is TRBV24-1, the J call TRBJ2-1, with 8 bases lining up with TRBD2. The CDR3 loop spans 13 amino acids. CDR1 is KGHDR, CDR2 SFDVKD, per germline. The CDR3 sequence is CATSDLAGGRKLF. Written as DNA, the CDR3 is TGTGCCACCAGTGATTTGGCGGGGGGCCGAAAGCTCTTC.

V usage is TRBV12-3 or TRBV12-4 and J usage is TRBJ1-2, with D perhaps TRBD1 (5 bases). Trimming removed 6 bases from V and 4 bases from J, with 9 bases in between. The CDR3 loop spans 12 amino acids. The CDR3 coding sequence is TGTGCCAGCAGCTCAGGGTTCTATGGCTACACCTTC. As protein: CASSSGFYGYTF.

The J gene is TRBJ2-3, the V gene TRBV24-1; TRBD2 matches 7 bases. This CDR3 contains 20 residues. Germline CDR1 KGHDR, CDR2 SFDVKD. V was pared by 3 bases and J by 2 bases, with 19 bases of the junction left unmatched. The CDR3 DNA is TGTGCCACCAGTGATACCGGGACTATCATAACCTCGGATTACACAGATACGCAGTATTTT. Translating gives CATSDTGTIITSDYTDTQYF.

This rearrangement joins TRBV18 to TRBJ1-4; TRBD1 agrees at 8 bases. The germline CDR1 and CDR2 sequences are KGHSH and LQKENI. The V and J ends lost 3 bases and 5 bases, in that order; junction bases with no gene match: 8. The CDR3 has 16 amino acids. CDR3: CASSPGWTGINEKLFF. In nucleotides, the CDR3 is TGTGCCAGCTCACCCGGGTGGACAGGGATAAATGAAAAACTGTTTTTT.

The chain is built from TRBV10-1 and TRBJ1-3, with no clear D. The V end was cut by 5 bases, the J end by 0 bases, with 8 bases between. The CDR3 spans 14 residues. Germline V gene lookup returns CDR1 WNHNN and CDR2 SYGVQD (reference sequence). The DNA for the CDR3 is TGCGCCAGCAGTTCAGCGGCCTCTGGAAACACCATATATTTT. It specifies CASSSAASGNTIYF.

This rearrangement joins TRBV4-2 to TRBJ2-5, with 12 bases aligning to TRBD1. The V segment lost 4 bases and the J segment 5 bases; nucleotides outside the gene matches: 11. Germline CDR1 LGHNA, CDR2 YNFKEQ. The CDR3 has 17 amino acids. The chain's CDR3 is CASSPTGTGGLGETQYF. CDR3 DNA: TGTGCCAGCAGCCCGACCGGGACAGGGGGCTTAGGGGAGACCCAGTACTTC.

The chain joins TRBV29-1 to TRBJ2-1, with TRBD2 matching 11 bases. Germline trimming cut 3 bases from V and 7 bases from J; bases unmatched to any gene: 11. Germline V gene sequence: CDR1 SQVTM, CDR2 ANQGSEA. This CDR3 is 16 amino acids long. CDR3 in amino acids: CSVEGLAGGFGNEQFF. In nucleotides, the CDR3 is TGCAGCGTTGAGGGTCTAGCGGGGGGCTTTGGTAATGAGCAGTTCTTC.

This clone has a single count. One end of the junction is discordant with germline, which a read error may explain. The genes are TRBV15 and TRBJ2-1; maybe TRBD1 (6 bases). This CDR3 region has 12 residues. CDR1 and CDR2 from the germline V gene are LNHNV and YYDKDF (reference sequence). This chain's CDR3 is CATSRDGGGMVF. The CDR3 bases are TGTGCCACCAGCAGAGATGGGGGCGGAATGGTCTTC.

The rearrangement joins TRBV3-1 (or the pseudogene TRBV3-2) to TRBJ1-6; 7 nucleotides align to TRBD1. CDR1 and CDR2 from the germline V gene are LGHDT and YNNKEL (reference sequence). The CDR3 is 14 residues long. Trimming took 4 bases from V and 7 from J; bases not matched to a gene: 4. In DNA form, the CDR3 reads TGTGCCAGCAGCCCGGGACAGACGAATTCACCCCTCCACTTT. It yields the protein CASSPGQTNSPLHF.

This clone is a singleton in its sample. The chain carries TRBV6-5 and TRBJ1-2; maybe TRBD1 (6 bases). Trimming left V 10 bases short and J 0 bases short, with 12 bases between. The germline CDR1 and CDR2 sequences are MNHEY and SVGAGI. This CDR3 region has 13 residues. The CDR3 DNA sequence: TGTGCCACCTGGGGGACACCTAACTATGGCTACACCTTC. Translated, it gives CATWGTPNYGYTF.

The CDR3 is CASRTVGWTEAFF. CDR3 DNA: TGTGCCAGCAGGACCGTCGGGTGGACTGAAGCTTTCTTT. The chain has TRBV25-1 and TRBJ1-1; no reliable D call. CDR1 MGHDK and CDR2 SYGVNS come from the germline V gene. The V gene lost 6 bases and the J gene lost 5 bases, with 13 bases spanning the gap. The CDR3 consists of 13 residues.